These 4 T cell receptor beta chains share one sample of origin, sequenced in a study of shared clonotypes between healthy human individuals. Generated by immunoSEQ multiplex PCR, the TCRdb table keeps only in-frame clones and is missing some. The sample consists of 950,000 to 1,100,000 clones, roughly 70% of them appearing once. Sequenced input: memory CD4+ T cells sorted from blood. Subset specified: CD45RA-negative fraction. The receptors originated from a man younger than 35 in good health.

The J gene is TRBJ2-7, the V gene TRBV29-1; no definite D call. The V gene lost 4 bases and the J gene lost 0 bases, with 13 bases spanning the gap. Germline V gene lookup returns CDR1 SQVTM and CDR2 ANQGSEA. There are 14 residues in the CDR3. The CDR3 loop is CSVVQQYFSYEQYF. The CDR3 region has the DNA TGCAGCGTTGTACAGCAATACTTCTCCTACGAGCAGTACTTC.

The V gene is TRBV6-1, the J gene TRBJ1-6, with no clear D. The CDR3 has 14 amino acids. Looked up from germline, CDR1 is MNHNS and CDR2 is SASEGT. The ends were cut back, 0 bases at V and 8 bases at J, with 8 bases in the middle. CDR3 loop: CASSEALRDSPLHF. DNA for the CDR3: TGTGCCAGCAGTGAAGCGCTTCGTGATTCACCCCTCCACTTT.

V and J are TRBV4-2 and TRBJ2-3; 10 bases map to TRBD2. V shed 2 bases and J 5 bases; nucleotides not matched to a gene: 7. CDR1 and CDR2 from the germline V gene are LGHNA and YNFKEQ. The CDR3 runs to 16 residues. The CDR3 sequence is CASSQSASGRGDTQYF. The DNA for the CDR3 is TGTGCCAGCAGCCAATCGGCTAGCGGGAGAGGAGATACGCAGTATTTT.

The CDR3 region has the DNA TGTGCCAGTAGTATATCCCCTCAAGAGACCCAGTACTTC. It encodes CASSISPQETQYF. The J gene is TRBJ2-5, the V gene TRBV19; D unresolved. V shed 2 bases and J shed 2 bases, with 6 bases lying between them. This CDR3 contains 13 residues. Germline assignment: CDR1 LNHDA and CDR2 SQIVND (reference sequence).